This entry lists 10 T cell receptor beta chains sequenced from one sample in a study of precursors of human CD4 cytotoxic T cells. The bulk UMI libraries came from four sorted CD4+ memory subsets, including IL-7R-high and IL-7R-negative TEMRA. TCRdb re-derived calls from the reads in MiXCR, one entry per CDR3 protein. The table has about 800 distinct CDR3 sequences, roughly a sixth seen once; the top ten hold just under 8%. Source material: memory CD4+ T cells from blood (PBMCs). These receptors were taken from a human donor in good health.

The chain has TRBV6-1 and TRBJ1-4; 11 bases fit TRBD1. Germline V CDR1 and CDR2: MNHNS, SASEGT. The V and J ends lost 6 bases and 8 bases, in that order; junction bases with no gene match: 5. CDR3 length: 14 residues. The chain's CDR3 is CASSPGQGVEKLFF. Here the CDR3 DNA reads TGTGCCAGCAGCCCGGGACAGGGGGTCGAAAAACTGTTTTTT.

The sample holds a few counts of this clonotype. The chain combines TRBV12-3 or TRBV12-4 with TRBJ2-7; D gene ambiguous. Trimming stripped 0 bases from V and 2 bases from J, with 2 bases between. The CDR3 extends over 12 amino acids. CDR3 amino acids: CASSLATYEQYF. CDR3 DNA: TGTGCCAGCAGTTTAGCAACCTACGAGCAGTACTTC.

The chain combines TRBV7-9 with TRBJ1-1; D unclear. The CDR3 loop spans 16 amino acids. Trimming pared 3 bases from V and 0 bases from J, leaving 14 bases between. Germline CDR1 and CDR2: SEHNR and FQNEAQ (reference sequence). The CDR3 reads CASSLGNPRLNTEAFF. Here the CDR3 DNA reads TGTGCCAGCAGCTTGGGAAACCCCCGCTTGAACACTGAAGCTTTCTTT.

The chain has TRBV20-1 and TRBJ1-5; D is perhaps TRBD1 (5 bases). The germline V and J ends were trimmed by 0 bases and 2 bases, with 14 bases remaining between them. Germline V gene sequence: CDR1 DFQATT, CDR2 SNEGSKA (reference sequence). The CDR3 contains 16 residues. The CDR3 coding sequence is TGCAGTGCTAGAGATCCCCTCAGGGTCGGCAATCAGCCCCAGCATTTT. Residues: CSARDPLRVGNQPQHF.

The chain has TRBV10-3 and TRBJ2-5; tentatively, D is TRBD1 or TRBD2 (5 bases each). This CDR3 region has 15 residues. The V gene's germline CDR1 is ENHRY and CDR2 SYGVKD. Between the trimmed V and J ends, which lost 4 bases and 3 bases, there was a span of 15 bases. CDR3: CAISVRGPPEETQYF. The CDR3 DNA reads TGTGCCATCAGTGTCCGGGGACCACCGGAAGAGACCCAGTACTTC.

This sequence joins TRBV7-6 and TRBJ1-3; 8 bases map to TRBD1. V lost 1 base, J lost 0 bases, and 11 bases stayed unmatched. CDR3 length: 19 amino acids. Germline V gene sequence: CDR1 SGHVS, CDR2 FNYEAQ. The CDR3 sequence: CASSLEPDRGPFSGNTIYF. The CDR3 bases are TGTGCCAGCAGCTTAGAACCCGACAGGGGACCCTTCTCTGGAAACACCATATATTTT.

This clonotype was counted between two and nine times. The chain has TRBV2 and TRBJ1-1, with 7 bases matching TRBD1. V shed 5 bases and J 5 bases; nucleotides not matched to a gene: 8. Germline lookup yields CDR1 SNHLY and CDR2 FYNNEI. The CDR3 has 14 amino acids. The CDR3 protein is CASSSEGAGTEAFF. The CDR3 DNA reads TGTGCCAGCAGTTCTGAGGGGGCGGGAACTGAAGCTTTCTTT.

The chain links TRBV30 to TRBJ2-7; no firm D call. Germline lookup yields CDR1 GTSNPN and CDR2 SVGIG (reference sequence). CDR3 length: 12 amino acids. V lost 3 bases and J lost 2, with 8 bases in between. The CDR3 loop reads CAWSPNTYEQYF. CDR3 DNA: TGTGCCTGGAGCCCCAACACCTACGAGCAGTACTTC.

V gene TRBV5-6 combines with J gene TRBJ2-1; D is ambiguous. The CDR3 is 13 amino acids. Trimming took 4 bases from V and 7 from J, leaving 12 bases between them. CDR1 and CDR2 (germline): SGHDT, YYEEEE. CDR3 coding DNA: TGTGCCAGCAGCCCTGAGTTTCGGAATGAGCAGTTCTTC. It yields the protein CASSPEFRNEQFF.

CDR3 region: CASSQDGGGTGGSYEQYF. The CDR3 DNA follows: TGCGCCAGCAGCCAAGATGGTGGCGGGACAGGGGGCTCCTACGAGCAGTACTTC. V gene TRBV4-1 combines with J gene TRBJ2-7, with 11 bases fitting TRBD1. The germline gives CDR1 MGHRA, CDR2 YSYEKL. V shed 0 bases, J shed 0 bases, and the junction held 7 bases outside the gene matches. CDR3 length: 18 residues.